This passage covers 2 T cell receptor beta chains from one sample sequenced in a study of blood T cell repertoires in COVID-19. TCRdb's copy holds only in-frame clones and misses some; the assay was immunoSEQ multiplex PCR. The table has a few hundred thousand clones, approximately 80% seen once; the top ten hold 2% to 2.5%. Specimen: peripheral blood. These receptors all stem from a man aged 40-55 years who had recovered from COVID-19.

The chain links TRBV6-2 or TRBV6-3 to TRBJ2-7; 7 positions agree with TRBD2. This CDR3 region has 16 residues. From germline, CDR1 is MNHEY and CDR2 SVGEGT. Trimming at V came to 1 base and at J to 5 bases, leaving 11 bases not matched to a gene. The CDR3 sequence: CASSYLNGGIGDEQYF. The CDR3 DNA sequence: TGTGCCAGCAGTTACTTAAACGGGGGGATCGGCGACGAGCAGTACTTC.

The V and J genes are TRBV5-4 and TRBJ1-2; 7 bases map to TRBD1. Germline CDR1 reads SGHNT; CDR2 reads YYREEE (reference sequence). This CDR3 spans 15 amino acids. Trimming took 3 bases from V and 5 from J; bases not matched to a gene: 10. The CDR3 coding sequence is TGTGCCAGCAGCTACCAGGGACAGAACGATTATGGCTACACCTTC. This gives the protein CASSYQGQNDYGYTF.